This T cell receptor (beta chain) was obtained from a study of memory CD4+ T cells and cytomegalovirus serostatus. Profiling relied on immunoSEQ multiplex PCR, and the TCRdb table lists in-frame clones only, not all of them. The data contain 45,000 to 50,000 clones, 78% of them seen just once; the ten biggest clones take up approximately 0.8%. Single viable CD3+CD4+CD8-CD45RO+ cells were sorted as the memory CD4+ T cells. The CDR3 sequence is 14 residues long. Germline CDR1 SGHRS, CDR2 YFSETQ. V gave up 3 bases and J gave up 2 bases, with 12 bases separating them. Material: memory CD4+ T cells from blood. The receptor comes from an adult in good health and CMV-seronegative. The chain is built from TRBV5-1 and TRBJ2-7; D is unresolved. The CDR3 region is CASSSSHETYEQYF. The CDR3 region has the DNA TGCGCCAGCAGCTCCTCCCACGAGACCTACGAGCAGTACTTC. The variable domain in full, with the rest retrieved from reference TRBV5-1 and TRBJ2-7, is KAGVTQTPRYLIKTRGQQVTLSCSPISGHRSVSWYQQTPGQGLQFLFEYFSETQRNKGNFPGRFSGRQFSNSRSEMNVSTLELGDSALYLCASSSSHETYEQYFGPGTRLTVT.